The 26 T cell receptor beta chains below all came from one sample that was sequenced in a study of tumor-infiltrating lymphocytes in localized non-small cell lung cancer. The table came from immunoSEQ multiplex PCR; TCRdb's copy has only in-frame clones and leaves some out. The data contain about 7,000 clones, about 70% of them singletons. Sample: uninvolved lung tissue not adjacent to the tumor. These receptors were collected from a human donor with non-small cell lung cancer.

This clone was recorded a few times. The chain couples TRBV6-1 to TRBJ2-7; 7 nucleotides align to TRBD1. The CDR3 has 13 residues. Germline V CDR1 and CDR2: MNHNS, SASEGT. V lost 5 bases, J lost 4 bases, and 5 bases stayed unmatched. CDR3 in DNA: TGTGCCAGCAGTATCTCCAGGGGGTACGAGCAGTACTTC. Translating gives CASSISRGYEQYF.

J is TRBJ1-4 and V is TRBV9; 7 bases match TRBD1. CDR3 length equals 17 residues. V dropped 3 bases and J dropped 3; count of bases not matched to a gene: 11. The V gene's germline CDR1 is SGDLS and CDR2 YYNGEE. The CDR3 DNA follows: TGTGCCAGCAGCGCAGGCGAGGGGGCGGGGGCTAATGAAAAACTGTTTTTT. As protein: CASSAGEGAGANEKLFF.

The CDR3 coding sequence is TGTGCCAGCAGCTTAGCGGGGGGACAGGGAGGCAATCAGCCCCAGCATTTT. Its protein product is CASSLAGGQGGNQPQHF. V gene TRBV7-6 combines with J gene TRBJ1-5, with 9 bases matching TRBD1. Germline assignment: CDR1 SGHVS and CDR2 FNYEAQ. The ends lost 0 bases at V and 2 bases at J; junction bases unmatched: 5. This CDR3 has 17 amino acids.

The genes are TRBV27 and TRBJ2-5; D not certain. Looked up from germline, CDR1 is MNHEY and CDR2 is SMNVEV (reference sequence). V was cut by 2 bases and J by 1 base, with 5 bases left in between. CDR3 length: 13 residues. CDR3 region: CASSLRPQETQYF. In DNA form, the CDR3 reads TGTGCCAGCAGTTTACGCCCCCAAGAGACCCAGTACTTC.

The V and J genes are TRBV18 and TRBJ2-7; either TRBD1 or TRBD2 may supply D (5 bases each). Germline V CDR1 and CDR2: KGHSH, LQKENI. V was cut by 6 bases and J by 3 bases, with 9 bases left in between. This CDR3 spans 12 amino acids. CDR3 sequence reads: CASSRDGYEQYF. Here the CDR3 DNA reads TGTGCCAGCTCGAGGGACGGCTACGAGCAGTACTTC.

As DNA, the CDR3 is TGTGCCAGCAGCCGGGACAGCAACAATCAGCCCCAGCATTTT. It yields the protein CASSRDSNNQPQHF. This sequence joins TRBV7-9 and TRBJ1-5; 7 bases map to TRBD1. This CDR3 comprises 14 residues. After removal of 5 bases from V and 3 bases from J, the junction contained 4 bases not matched to a gene. Germline-derived CDR1 and CDR2 are SEHNR and FQNEAQ (reference sequence).

This clone was observed a few times. This sequence joins TRBV7-2 and TRBJ2-2; D not certain. CDR3 size: 15 residues. Germline CDR1 and CDR2: SGHTA and FQGNSA. V lost 1 base to trimming and J lost 2 bases, with 8 bases between them. CDR3 sequence (DNA): TGTGCCAGCAGCTTAGGCCTGGGCAACACCGGGGAGCTGTTTTTT. This gives the protein CASSLGLGNTGELFF. Variable domain in full (rest from reference TRBV7-2 and TRBJ2-2): GAGVSQSPSNKVTEKGKDVELRCDPISGHTALYWYRQSLGQGLEFLIYFQGNSAPDKSGLPSDRFSAERTGGSVSTLTIQRTQQEDSAVYLCASSLGLGNTGELFFGEGSRLTVL.

This clone is labeled as large. V usage is TRBV19 and J usage is TRBJ1-1; 8 nucleotides align to TRBD1. V lost 6 bases to trimming and J lost 7 bases; unmatched junction nucleotides: 7. Germline CDR1 and CDR2: LNHDA and SQIVND (reference sequence). This CDR3 is 13 amino acids long. CDR3 sequence: CASRLPGTGEAFF. Here the CDR3 DNA reads TGTGCCAGTAGGCTACCCGGGACAGGTGAAGCTTTCTTT.

The chain couples TRBV28 to TRBJ1-5; 7 nucleotides match TRBD1. Germline CDR1 and CDR2: MDHEN and SYDVKM. This CDR3 comprises 13 residues. V lost 6 bases, J lost 7 bases, and 6 bases stayed unmatched. The CDR3 sequence: CASREGAGQPQHF. The CDR3, as DNA: TGTGCCAGCAGGGAGGGGGCTGGGCAGCCCCAGCATTTT.

CDR3 amino acids: CAWMGPSYGYTF. The CDR3 region has the DNA TGTGCCTGGATGGGGCCTTCGTATGGCTACACCTTC. The gene calls are TRBV30 and TRBJ1-2; possibly TRBD1 for D (5 bases). Germline V gene lookup returns CDR1 GTSNPN and CDR2 SVGIG (reference sequence). V dropped 4 bases and J dropped 5 bases, with 11 bases sitting between them. The CDR3 extends over 12 amino acids.

Here the CDR3 DNA reads TGTGCCAGCAGCCCCGGGACAGGGGAGAGGAACATTCAGTACTTC. This translates into CASSPGTGERNIQYF. J is TRBJ2-4 and V is TRBV7-2, with 10 positions matching TRBD1. Germline CDR1 reads SGHTA; CDR2 reads FQGNSA. CDR3 length: 15 amino acids. V shed 5 bases and J 7 bases; nucleotides not matched to a gene: 8.

This clone was detected a few times. The chain combines TRBV5-1 with TRBJ2-7; no reliable D call. This CDR3 region has 14 residues. The V gene lost 4 bases and the J gene lost 2 bases, with 13 bases spanning the gap. The germline CDR1 and CDR2 sequences are SGHRS and YFSETQ. The CDR3 DNA sequence: TGCGCCAGCAGCCAGGCTCTCATTACCTACGAGCAGTACTTC. Translated, it gives CASSQALITYEQYF.

This chain's CDR3 is CASRGLAGGGAETQYF. CDR3 DNA sequence: TGTGCCAGCAGAGGACTAGCGGGGGGGGGTGCGGAGACCCAGTACTTC. The chain uses TRBV28 and TRBJ2-5, with TRBD2 identical over 15 bases. Germline CDR1 reads MDHEN; CDR2 reads SYDVKM. V was pared by 6 bases and J by 5 bases, with 7 bases of the junction left unmatched. The CDR3 length is 16 residues.

This clone was seen just once. This chain links TRBV5-1 with TRBJ2-2; a possible D gene is TRBD1 (5 bases). Per the germline V gene, CDR1 is SGHRS and CDR2 is YFSETQ. With 4 bases removed from V and 1 base from J, the gap between germline ends came to 8 bases. The CDR3 spans 14 residues. CDR3: CASSRTGNTGELFF. The CDR3 bases are TGCGCCAGCAGCCGCACAGGGAACACCGGGGAGCTGTTTTTT.

CDR3 amino acids: CASSTSGVQYQPQHF. DNA of the CDR3: TGTGCCAGTAGTACCTCAGGGGTCCAGTATCAGCCCCAGCATTTT. V is TRBV19 and J is TRBJ1-5; D might be TRBD1 (6 bases). Germline V lookup: CDR1 LNHDA, CDR2 SQIVND (reference sequence). The CDR3 runs 15 residues. With 4 bases removed from V and 5 bases from J, the gap between germline ends came to 15 bases.

V and J are TRBV4-1 and TRBJ2-5; D call uncertain. This CDR3 is 13 amino acids long. From germline, CDR1 is MGHRA and CDR2 YSYEKL. Trimming took off 4 bases at V and 5 bases at J, with 11 bases between the two ends. CDR3 coding DNA: TGCGCCAGCAGCCTGACGAGTGGGGAGACCCAGTACTTC. Residues: CASSLTSGETQYF.

The table lists this clone with a few counts. This chain joins TRBV4-3 and TRBJ2-7, with D possibly TRBD2 on 6 matching bases. The CDR3 runs to 15 residues. The V gene's germline CDR1 is LGHNA and CDR2 YSLEER. V was trimmed by 0 bases and J by 2 bases, leaving 11 bases between them. CDR3 sequence reads: CASSQDRWGAYEQYF. The CDR3 coding sequence is TGCGCCAGCAGCCAAGATCGATGGGGGGCCTACGAGCAGTACTTC.

V and J are TRBV7-8 and TRBJ1-5, with D perhaps TRBD1 (5 bases). This CDR3 has 13 residues. Germline V gene sequence: CDR1 SGHVS, CDR2 FQNEAQ. With 0 bases removed from V and 9 bases from J, the gap between germline ends came to 9 bases. The CDR3 here is CASSLARGWPQHF. CDR3 DNA: TGTGCCAGCAGCTTAGCGCGGGGGTGGCCCCAGCATTTT.

The rearrangement links TRBV27 to TRBJ2-5; D remains unclear. The CDR3 runs to 12 residues. The V gene lost 6 bases and the J gene lost 1 base, with 6 bases spanning the gap. Germline V gene lookup returns CDR1 MNHEY and CDR2 SMNVEV (reference sequence). The CDR3 reads CASRHLQETQYF. For the CDR3, the DNA is TGTGCCAGCAGACACCTCCAAGAGACCCAGTACTTC.

This chain joins TRBV4-3 and TRBJ2-3; 7 positions agree with TRBD2. CDR1 and CDR2 from the germline V gene are LGHNA and YSLEER. V was clipped by 1 base and J by 3 bases; unmatched bases: 4. This CDR3 region has 15 residues. The CDR3 spells CASSQGGGLTDTQYF. For the CDR3, the DNA is TGCGCCAGCAGCCAAGGCGGGGGTTTAACAGATACGCAGTATTTT.

The J gene is TRBJ2-3, the V gene TRBV12-5; D assignment may be TRBD1 or TRBD2 (5 bases each). This CDR3 is 15 amino acids long. Trimming stripped 1 base from V and 3 bases from J, with 11 bases between. Germline V gene data show CDR1 as LGHNT and CDR2 as FRNRAP. DNA for the CDR3: TGTGCTAGTGGTTTGGAAGGGACCCGAACAGATACGCAGTATTTT. Translated, it gives CASGLEGTRTDTQYF.

The chain carries TRBV4-1 and TRBJ2-2; tentative D call: TRBD2 (7 bases). The V end lost 0 bases, the J end lost 7 bases, and 15 bases lay between the germline ends. CDR3 size: 16 residues. Germline CDR1 MGHRA, CDR2 YSYEKL. The CDR3 region has the DNA TGCGCCAGCAGCCAAGATTCCCGGGGGGCTGGCGGGGAGCTGTTTTTT. Amino acids: CASSQDSRGAGGELFF.

This clone was counted only a few times. The chain couples TRBV2 to TRBJ1-2; D is uncertain. CDR1 is SNHLY and CDR2 is FYNNEI in the germline V gene. This CDR3 has 13 amino acids. The V gene lost 7 bases and the J gene lost 3 bases, with 12 bases spanning the gap. CDR3 DNA sequence: TGTGCCAGCATTCCACAGCTTGACTATGGCTACACCTTC. Amino acid sequence: CASIPQLDYGYTF.

V and J are TRBV10-3 and TRBJ1-2; D possibly corresponds to TRBD1 (6 bases). Germline V gene lookup returns CDR1 ENHRY and CDR2 SYGVKD. CDR3 length equals 13 residues. Between the trimmed V and J ends, which lost 3 bases and 8 bases, there was a span of 13 bases. CDR3 sequence reads: CAISDPRGGGYTF. The CDR3 nucleotides read TGTGCCATCAGTGACCCGAGGGGGGGCGGCTACACCTTC.

V and J are TRBV2 and TRBJ1-2; TRBD1 aligns across 8 bases. The germline CDR1 and CDR2 sequences are SNHLY and FYNNEI. The CDR3 spans 15 residues. The V and J ends lost 4 bases and 4 bases, in that order; junction bases with no gene match: 8. The CDR3 loop is CASSVSPGGAYGYTF. CDR3 sequence (DNA): TGTGCCAGCAGTGTATCTCCAGGGGGCGCCTATGGCTACACCTTC.

The sample holds one count of this clone. The J gene is TRBJ1-5, the V gene TRBV10-3; maybe TRBD1 (6 bases). The CDR3 consists of 15 residues. Per the germline V gene, CDR1 is ENHRY and CDR2 is SYGVKD. V was shortened by 3 bases and J by 3 bases, with 12 bases between the two germline ends. The CDR3 coding sequence is TGTGCCATCAGTGACACAGGGTTTCCCAATCAGCCCCAGCATTTT. This translates into CAISDTGFPNQPQHF.